The 3 T cell receptor beta chains below come from one sample, sequenced in a study of technical replicates of blood from a few donors. The data were produced by immunoSEQ multiplex PCR, yet TCRdb's version contains in-frame clones alone and is incomplete. The sample lists roughly 12,000 clones; around three quarters were seen once. Sequenced: PBMCs. These receptors all come from a human donor in good health.

The gene calls are TRBV6-1 and TRBJ1-2; possibly TRBD1 for D (5 bases). The CDR3 is 12 residues long. Germline assignment: CDR1 MNHNS and CDR2 SASEGT. Trimming stripped 11 bases from V and 2 bases from J, with 12 bases between. The CDR3 bases are TGTGCCGCAGGGCGGGGGAACTATGGCTACACCTTC. Translation: CAAGRGNYGYTF.

J is TRBJ2-7 and V is TRBV2, with D possibly matching TRBD2 (6 bases). This CDR3 region has 13 residues. CDR1 SNHLY and CDR2 FYNNEI come from the germline V gene. V was trimmed by 6 bases and J by 2 bases, leaving 11 bases between them. CDR3 in amino acids: CASRPWGAYEQYF. The CDR3, as DNA: TGTGCCAGCAGGCCATGGGGGGCCTACGAGCAGTACTTC.

The V gene is TRBV30, the J gene TRBJ1-4; 9 bases line up with TRBD1. The CDR3 has 14 residues. V was pared by 3 bases and J by 3 bases, with 2 bases of the junction left unmatched. CDR1 is GTSNPN, CDR2 SVGIG, per germline (reference sequence). DNA for the CDR3: TGTGCCTGGAGACAGGGGGCGGCTAATGAAAAACTGTTTTTT. Residues: CAWRQGAANEKLFF.